Presented here are 5 T cell receptor beta chains from one specimen sequenced in a study of beta chain features in type 1 diabetes (dated by TCRdb to the late 2010s). The protocol used for the library was the immunoSEQ multiplex PCR assay. The High Capacity cDNA Reverse Transcription Kit was used to reverse transcribe all of the isolated RNA, meaning that expressed TCRB transcripts were what got sequenced. This is the immuneACCESS table as TCRdb keeps it, with only in-frame sequences that have V and J called. A part of the clones is gone; compared with another copy, unresolved V genes explain less than half, and the rest is unexplained. In this sample the table shows 160,000 or so clones, roughly 9% of which occur a single time. In total, the top ten clones hold over 2% of the sample. The source material was central memory CD4+ T cells from blood. These receptors originate from a woman between 18 and 29 years old in good health.

In its sample, this clone was seen a few times. The rearrangement links TRBV19 to TRBJ1-5; TRBD1 is a possible D gene (5 bases). The CDR3 is 15 residues long. Looked up from germline, CDR1 is LNHDA and CDR2 is SQIVND (reference sequence). V shed 5 bases and J shed 0 bases, with 11 bases lying between them. The CDR3 DNA follows: TGTGCCAGTAGTTCTACAGGTAATAGCAATCAGCCCCAGCATTTT. This encodes CASSSTGNSNQPQHF.

This clone was counted a few times. A junction end diverges from the germline sequence, so it may reflect a read error. The chain joins TRBV5-1 to TRBJ1-1; 7 positions match TRBD1. CDR1 and CDR2 from the germline V gene are SGHRS and YFSETQ. This CDR3 comprises 15 residues. The CDR3 bases are TGTGCCAGCAGCTGGACAGGTCTAAGGGACACTGAAGCTTTCTTT. Amino acid sequence: CASSWTGLRDTEAFF.

This chain uses TRBV30 with TRBJ1-5; D remains unclear. Germline V lookup: CDR1 GTSNPN, CDR2 SVGIG (reference sequence). The CDR3 sequence is 14 residues long. With 4 bases removed from V and 2 bases from J, the gap between germline ends came to 12 bases. The CDR3 region is CAWTASTGNQPQHF. The CDR3 bases are TGTGCCTGGACCGCCTCCACTGGCAATCAGCCCCAGCATTTT.

There are a few counts of this clone. The chain employs TRBV7-2 and TRBJ2-5, with D perhaps TRBD2 (5 bases). V shed 1 base and J shed 5 bases, with 17 bases lying between them. Germline CDR1 SGHTA, CDR2 FQGNSA. The CDR3 runs 16 residues. This chain's CDR3 is CASSLGGSVRRETQYF. Written as DNA, the CDR3 is TGTGCCAGCAGCTTAGGCGGGTCAGTCCGCAGGGAGACCCAGTACTTC. Full variable domain (missing parts from reference TRBV7-2 and TRBJ2-5): GAGVSQSPSNKVTEKGKDVELRCDPISGHTALYWYRQSLGQGLEFLIYFQGNSAPDKSGLPSDRFSAERTGGSVSTLTIQRTQQEDSAVYLCASSLGGSVRRETQYFGPGTRLLVL.

The chain recombines TRBV27 with TRBJ2-3; 9 bases are a match to TRBD2. This CDR3 contains 15 residues. Looked up from germline, CDR1 is MNHEY and CDR2 is SMNVEV (reference sequence). J gave up 5 bases and V 4 bases, and 7 bases lay outside the gene matches. The CDR3 region is CASSWGGGAGDTQYF. CDR3 bases: TGTGCCAGCAGTTGGGGCGGGGGGGCTGGAGATACGCAGTATTTT.